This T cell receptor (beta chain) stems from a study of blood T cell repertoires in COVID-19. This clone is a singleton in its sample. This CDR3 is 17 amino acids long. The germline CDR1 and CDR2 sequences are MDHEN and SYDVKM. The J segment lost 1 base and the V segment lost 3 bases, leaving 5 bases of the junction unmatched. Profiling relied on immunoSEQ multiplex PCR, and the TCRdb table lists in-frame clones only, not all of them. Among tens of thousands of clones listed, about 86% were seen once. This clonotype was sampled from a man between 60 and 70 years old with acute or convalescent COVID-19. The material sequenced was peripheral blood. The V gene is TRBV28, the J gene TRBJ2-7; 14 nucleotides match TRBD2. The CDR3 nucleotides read TGTGCCAGCAGTTTTTACGGACTAGCGGGAGGTTCCTACGAGCAGTACTTC. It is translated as CASSFYGLAGGSYEQYF.